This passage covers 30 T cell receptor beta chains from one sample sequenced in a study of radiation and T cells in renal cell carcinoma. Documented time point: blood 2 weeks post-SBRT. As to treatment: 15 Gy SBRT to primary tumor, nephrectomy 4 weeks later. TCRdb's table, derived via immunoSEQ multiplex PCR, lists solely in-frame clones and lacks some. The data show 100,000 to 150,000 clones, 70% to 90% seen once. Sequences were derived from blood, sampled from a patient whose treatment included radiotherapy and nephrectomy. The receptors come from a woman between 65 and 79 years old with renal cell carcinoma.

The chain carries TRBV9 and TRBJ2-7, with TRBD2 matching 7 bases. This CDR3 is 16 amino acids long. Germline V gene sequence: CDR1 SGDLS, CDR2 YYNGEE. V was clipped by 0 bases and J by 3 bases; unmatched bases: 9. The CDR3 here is CASSVGPSGSGYEQYF. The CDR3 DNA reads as TGTGCCAGCAGCGTAGGTCCTAGCGGTTCAGGCTACGAGCAGTACTTC.

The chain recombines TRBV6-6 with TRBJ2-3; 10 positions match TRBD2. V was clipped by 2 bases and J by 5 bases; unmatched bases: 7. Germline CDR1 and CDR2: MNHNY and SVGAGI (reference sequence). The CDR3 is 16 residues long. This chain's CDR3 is CASSYTASGGGDTQYF. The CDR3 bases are TGTGCCAGCAGTTACACGGCTAGCGGGGGCGGAGATACGCAGTATTTT.

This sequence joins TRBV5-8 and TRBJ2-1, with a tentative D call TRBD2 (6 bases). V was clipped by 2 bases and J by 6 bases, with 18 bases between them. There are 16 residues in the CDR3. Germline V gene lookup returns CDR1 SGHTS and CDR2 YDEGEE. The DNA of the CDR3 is TGTGCCAGCAGCTTCAAAGGGACTCACCGTCGCAATGAGCAGTTCTTC. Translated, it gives CASSFKGTHRRNEQFF.

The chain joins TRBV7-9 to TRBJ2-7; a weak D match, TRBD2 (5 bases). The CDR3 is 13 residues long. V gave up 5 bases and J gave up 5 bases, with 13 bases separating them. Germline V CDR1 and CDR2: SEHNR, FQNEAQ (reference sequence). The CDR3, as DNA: TGTGCCAGCAGCCGGGCCCCGGGGAACGAGCAGTACTTC. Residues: CASSRAPGNEQYF.

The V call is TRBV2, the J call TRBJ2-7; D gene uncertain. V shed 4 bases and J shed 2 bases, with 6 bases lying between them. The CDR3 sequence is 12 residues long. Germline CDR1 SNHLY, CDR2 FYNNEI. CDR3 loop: CASSVLTYEQYF. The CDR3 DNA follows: TGTGCCAGCAGTGTTTTGACCTACGAGCAGTACTTC.

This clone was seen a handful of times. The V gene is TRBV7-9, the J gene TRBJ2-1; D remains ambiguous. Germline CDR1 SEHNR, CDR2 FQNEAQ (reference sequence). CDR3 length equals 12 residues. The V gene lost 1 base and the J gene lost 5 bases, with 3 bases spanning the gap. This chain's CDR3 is CASSLDDNEQFF. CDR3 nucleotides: TGTGCCAGCAGCTTAGATGACAATGAGCAGTTCTTC.

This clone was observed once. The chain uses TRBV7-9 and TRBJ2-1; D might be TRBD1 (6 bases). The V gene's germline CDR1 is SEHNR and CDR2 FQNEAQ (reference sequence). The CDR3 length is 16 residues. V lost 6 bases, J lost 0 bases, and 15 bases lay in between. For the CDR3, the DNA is TGTGCCAGCAGTAGACAGGTCCGCAGCTCCTACAATGAGCAGTTCTTC. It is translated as CASSRQVRSSYNEQFF.

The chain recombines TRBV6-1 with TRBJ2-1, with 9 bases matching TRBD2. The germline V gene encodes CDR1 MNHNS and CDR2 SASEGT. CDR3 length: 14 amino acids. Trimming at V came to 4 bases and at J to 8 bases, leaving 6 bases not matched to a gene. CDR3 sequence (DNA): TGTGCCAGCAGTGGCGGGGGGGCTGTCTATGAGCAGTTCTTC. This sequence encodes CASSGGGAVYEQFF.

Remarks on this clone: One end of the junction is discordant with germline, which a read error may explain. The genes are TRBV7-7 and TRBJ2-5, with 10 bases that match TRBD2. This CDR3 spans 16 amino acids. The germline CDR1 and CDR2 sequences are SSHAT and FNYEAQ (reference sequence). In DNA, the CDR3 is TGTGCTAGCAGCTTAGGCCTAGCGGGGGAGCAAGAGACCCAGTACTTC. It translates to CASSLGLAGEQETQYF.

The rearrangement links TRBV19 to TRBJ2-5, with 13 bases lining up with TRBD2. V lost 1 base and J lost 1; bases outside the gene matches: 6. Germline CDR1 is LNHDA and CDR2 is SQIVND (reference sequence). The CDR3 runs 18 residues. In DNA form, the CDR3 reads TGTGCCAGTAGTATAGTTGGGGGACTAGCGGGACGCCAAGAGACCCAGTACTTC. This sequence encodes CASSIVGGLAGRQETQYF.

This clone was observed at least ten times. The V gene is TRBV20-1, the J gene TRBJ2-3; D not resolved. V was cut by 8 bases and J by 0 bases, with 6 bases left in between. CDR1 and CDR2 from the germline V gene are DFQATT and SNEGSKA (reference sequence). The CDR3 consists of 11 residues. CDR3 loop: CSPQSTDTQYF. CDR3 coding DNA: TGCAGTCCCCAGAGCACAGATACGCAGTATTTT.

The CDR3 is CASSQDILGVRGSGNTIYF. CDR3 nucleotide sequence: TGTGCCAGCAGCCAAGATATATTGGGGGTGAGGGGCTCTGGAAACACCATATATTTT. The rearrangement joins TRBV4-2 to TRBJ1-3; tentative D call: TRBD1 (5 bases). V lost 0 bases, J lost 0 bases, and 18 bases lay in between. The CDR3 is 19 amino acids. Germline loops: CDR1 LGHNA, CDR2 YNFKEQ.

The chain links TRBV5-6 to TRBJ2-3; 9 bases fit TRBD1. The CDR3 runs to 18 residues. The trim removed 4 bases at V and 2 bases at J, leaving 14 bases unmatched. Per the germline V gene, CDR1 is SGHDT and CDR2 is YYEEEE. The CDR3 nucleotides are TGTGCCAGCAGCCCCGGACAGGGGCGCCAATCCCCCACAGATACGCAGTATTTT. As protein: CASSPGQGRQSPTDTQYF.

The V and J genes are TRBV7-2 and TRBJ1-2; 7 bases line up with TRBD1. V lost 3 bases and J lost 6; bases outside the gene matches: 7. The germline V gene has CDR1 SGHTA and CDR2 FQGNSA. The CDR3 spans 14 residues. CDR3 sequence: CASSFPDREHGYTF. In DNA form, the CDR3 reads TGTGCCAGCAGCTTTCCTGACAGGGAGCATGGCTACACCTTC.

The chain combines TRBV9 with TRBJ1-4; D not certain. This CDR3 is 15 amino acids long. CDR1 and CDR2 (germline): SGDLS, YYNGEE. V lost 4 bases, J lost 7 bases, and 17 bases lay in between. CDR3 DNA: TGTGCCAGCAGCCCCCGGGTGGTGGAGGGTGAAAAACTGTTTTTT. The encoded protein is CASSPRVVEGEKLFF.

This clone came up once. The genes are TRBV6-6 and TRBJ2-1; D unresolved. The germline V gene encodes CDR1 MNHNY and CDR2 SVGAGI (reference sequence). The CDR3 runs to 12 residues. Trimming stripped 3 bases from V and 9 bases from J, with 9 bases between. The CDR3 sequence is CASSYLGSEQFF. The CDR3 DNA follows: TGTGCCAGCAGTTATTTAGGATCTGAGCAGTTCTTC.

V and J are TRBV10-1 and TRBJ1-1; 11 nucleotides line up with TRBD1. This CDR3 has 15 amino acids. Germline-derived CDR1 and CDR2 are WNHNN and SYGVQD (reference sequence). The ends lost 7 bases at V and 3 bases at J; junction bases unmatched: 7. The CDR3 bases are TGCGCCAGCATTTTATGGACAGGGGGCGACACTGAAGCTTTCTTT. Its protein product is CASILWTGGDTEAFF.

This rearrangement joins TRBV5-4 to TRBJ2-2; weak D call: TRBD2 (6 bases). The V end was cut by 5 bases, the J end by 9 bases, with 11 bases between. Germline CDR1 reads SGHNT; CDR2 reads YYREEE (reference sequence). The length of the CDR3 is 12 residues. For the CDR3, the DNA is TGTGCCAGCAGTGAACGGGGGAGGGAGCTGTTTTTT. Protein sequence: CASSERGRELFF.

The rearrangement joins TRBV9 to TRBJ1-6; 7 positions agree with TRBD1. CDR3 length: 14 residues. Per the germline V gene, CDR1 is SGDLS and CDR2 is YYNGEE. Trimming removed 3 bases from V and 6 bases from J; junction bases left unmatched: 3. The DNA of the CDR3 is TGTGCCAGCAGCGCCAGGGACAGTAATTCACCCCTCCACTTT. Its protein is CASSARDSNSPLHF.

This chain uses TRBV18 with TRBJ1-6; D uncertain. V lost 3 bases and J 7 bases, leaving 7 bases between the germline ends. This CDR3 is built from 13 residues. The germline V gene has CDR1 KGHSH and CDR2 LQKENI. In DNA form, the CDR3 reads TGTGCCAGCTCACCCAACCCAAATTCACCCCTCCACTTT. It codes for CASSPNPNSPLHF.

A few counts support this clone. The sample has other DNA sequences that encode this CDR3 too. The CDR3 spells CASSRNTGELFF. CDR3 in DNA: TGTGCCAGCAGCCGGAACACCGGGGAGCTGTTTTTT. The chain has TRBV7-9 and TRBJ2-2; no reliable D call. The ends were cut back, 5 bases at V and 1 base at J, with 2 bases in the middle. The CDR3 contains 12 residues. The germline gives CDR1 SEHNR, CDR2 FQNEAQ (reference sequence).

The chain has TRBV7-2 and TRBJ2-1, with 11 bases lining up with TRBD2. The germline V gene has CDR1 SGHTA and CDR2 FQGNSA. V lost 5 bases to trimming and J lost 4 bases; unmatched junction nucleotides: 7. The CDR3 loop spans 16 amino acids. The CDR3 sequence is CASSLRTSGFYNEQFF. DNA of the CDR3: TGTGCCAGCAGCCTCCGGACTAGCGGGTTTTACAATGAGCAGTTCTTC.

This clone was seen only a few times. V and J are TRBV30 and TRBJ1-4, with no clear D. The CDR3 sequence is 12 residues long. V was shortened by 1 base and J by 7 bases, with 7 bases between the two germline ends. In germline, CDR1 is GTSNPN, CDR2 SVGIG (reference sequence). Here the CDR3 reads CAWSAKGEKLFF. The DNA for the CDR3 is TGTGCCTGGAGTGCGAAGGGTGAAAAACTGTTTTTT.

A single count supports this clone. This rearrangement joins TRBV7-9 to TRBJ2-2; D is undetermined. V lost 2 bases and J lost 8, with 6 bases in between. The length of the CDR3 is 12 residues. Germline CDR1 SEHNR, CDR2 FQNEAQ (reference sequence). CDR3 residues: CASSLIPGELFF. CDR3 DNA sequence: TGTGCCAGCAGCTTAATTCCGGGGGAGCTGTTTTTT. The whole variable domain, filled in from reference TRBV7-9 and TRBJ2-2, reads DTGVSQNPRHKITKRGQNVTFRCDPISEHNRLYWYRQTLGQGPEFLTYFQNEAQLEKSRLLSDRFSAERPKGSFSTLEIQRTEQGDSAMYLCASSLIPGELFFGEGSRLTVL.

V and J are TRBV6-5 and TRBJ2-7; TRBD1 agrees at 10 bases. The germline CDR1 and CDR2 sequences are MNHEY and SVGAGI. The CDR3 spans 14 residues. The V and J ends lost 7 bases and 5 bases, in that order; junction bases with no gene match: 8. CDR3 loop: CASTRDRGLHEQYF. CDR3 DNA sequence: TGTGCCAGCACCCGGGACAGGGGTCTCCACGAGCAGTACTTC.

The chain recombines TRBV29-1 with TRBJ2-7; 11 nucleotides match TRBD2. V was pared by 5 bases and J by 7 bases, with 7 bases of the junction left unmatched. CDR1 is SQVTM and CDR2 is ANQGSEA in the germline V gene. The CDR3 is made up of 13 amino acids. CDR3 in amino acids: CSVRSGGVREQYF. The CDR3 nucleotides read TGCAGCGTTCGTAGCGGGGGGGTCAGGGAGCAGTACTTC.

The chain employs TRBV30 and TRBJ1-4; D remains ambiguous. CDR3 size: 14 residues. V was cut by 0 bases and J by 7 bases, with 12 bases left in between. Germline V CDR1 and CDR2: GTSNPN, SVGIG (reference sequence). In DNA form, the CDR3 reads TGTGCCTGGAGTGTACTCCTTGTGGGTGAAAAACTGTTTTTT. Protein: CAWSVLLVGEKLFF. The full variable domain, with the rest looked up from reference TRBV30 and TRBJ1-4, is SQTIHQWPATLVQPVGSPLSLECTVEGTSNPNLYWYRQAAGRGLQLLFYSVGIGQISSEVPQNLSASRPQDRQFILSSKKLLLSDSGFYLCAWSVLLVGEKLFFGSGTQLSVL.

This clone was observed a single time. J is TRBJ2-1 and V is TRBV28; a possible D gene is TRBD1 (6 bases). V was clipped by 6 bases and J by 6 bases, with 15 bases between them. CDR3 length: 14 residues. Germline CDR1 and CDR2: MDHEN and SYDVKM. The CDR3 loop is CASSGTRGSNEQFF. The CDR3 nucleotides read TGTGCCAGCAGCGGGACAAGGGGTAGCAATGAGCAGTTCTTC. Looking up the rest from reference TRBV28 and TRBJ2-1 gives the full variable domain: DVKVTQSSRYLVKRTGEKVFLECVQDMDHENMFWYRQDPGLGLRLIYFSYDVKMKEKGDIPEGYSVSREKKERFSLILESASTNQTSMYLCASSGTRGSNEQFFGPGTRLTVL.

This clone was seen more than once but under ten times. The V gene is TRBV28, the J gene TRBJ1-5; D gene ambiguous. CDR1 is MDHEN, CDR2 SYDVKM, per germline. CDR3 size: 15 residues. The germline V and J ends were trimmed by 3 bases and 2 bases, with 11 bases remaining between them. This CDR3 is CASSLSGYGNQPQHF. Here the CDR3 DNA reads TGTGCCAGCAGTTTGTCGGGGTATGGCAATCAGCCCCAGCATTTT.

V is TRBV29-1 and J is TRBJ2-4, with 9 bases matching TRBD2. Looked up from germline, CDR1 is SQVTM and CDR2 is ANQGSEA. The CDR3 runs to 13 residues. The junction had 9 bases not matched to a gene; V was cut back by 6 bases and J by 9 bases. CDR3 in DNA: TGCAGCGTCACCGGGACTAGCAGCGTCATTCAGTACTTC. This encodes CSVTGTSSVIQYF. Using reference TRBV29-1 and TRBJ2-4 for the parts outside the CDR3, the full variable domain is SAVISQKPSRDICQRGTSLTIQCQVDSQVTMMFWYRQQPGQSLTLIATANQGSEATYESGFVIDKFPISRPNLTFSTLTVSNMSPEDSSIYLCSVTGTSSVIQYFGAGTRLSVL.